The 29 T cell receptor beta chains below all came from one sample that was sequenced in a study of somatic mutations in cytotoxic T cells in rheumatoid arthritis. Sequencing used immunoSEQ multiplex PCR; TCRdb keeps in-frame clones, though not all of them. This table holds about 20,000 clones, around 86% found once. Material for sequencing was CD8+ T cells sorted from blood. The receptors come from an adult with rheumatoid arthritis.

The CDR3 loop is CASSLAGGSDTDTQYF. CDR3 DNA: TGTGCCAGCAGCTTAGCAGGGGGGAGTGACACAGATACGCAGTATTTT. V usage is TRBV13 and J usage is TRBJ2-3, with a possible D match to TRBD1 (7 bases). V lost 1 base to trimming and J lost 2 bases, with 13 bases between them. Germline V CDR1 and CDR2: PRHDT, FYEKMQ (reference sequence). The CDR3 length is 16 residues.

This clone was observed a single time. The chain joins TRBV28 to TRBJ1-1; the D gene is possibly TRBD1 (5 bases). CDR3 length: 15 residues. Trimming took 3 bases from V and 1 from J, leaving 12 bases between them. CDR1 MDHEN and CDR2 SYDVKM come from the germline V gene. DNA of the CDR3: TGTGCCAGCAGTTTTTTTGCACAGGCGAACACTGAAGCTTTCTTT. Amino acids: CASSFFAQANTEAFF.

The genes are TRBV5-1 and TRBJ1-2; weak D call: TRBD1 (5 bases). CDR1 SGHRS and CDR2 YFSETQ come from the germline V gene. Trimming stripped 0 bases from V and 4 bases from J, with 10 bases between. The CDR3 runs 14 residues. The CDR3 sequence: CASSLESGFYGYTF. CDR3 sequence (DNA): TGCGCCAGCAGCTTGGAGTCAGGGTTCTATGGCTACACCTTC. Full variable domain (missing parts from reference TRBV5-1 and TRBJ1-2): KAGVTQTPRYLIKTRGQQVTLSCSPISGHRSVSWYQQTPGQGLQFLFEYFSETQRNKGNFPGRFSGRQFSNSRSEMNVSTLELGDSALYLCASSLESGFYGYTFGSGTRLTVV.

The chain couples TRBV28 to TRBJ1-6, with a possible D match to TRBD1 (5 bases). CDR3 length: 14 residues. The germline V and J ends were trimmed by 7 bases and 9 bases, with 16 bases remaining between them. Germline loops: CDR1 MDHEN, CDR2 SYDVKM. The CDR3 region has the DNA TGTGCCAGCACCCCTACGGGGGTTGGTTCACCCCTCCACTTT. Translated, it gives CASTPTGVGSPLHF.

The DNA of the CDR3 is TGTGCCAGCAGGGATACCTCCGGGACCTTCTCCTACAATGAGCAGTTCTTC. Residues: CASRDTSGTFSYNEQFF. V and J are TRBV2 and TRBJ2-1; D could derive from TRBD1 or TRBD2 (5 bases each). The CDR3 has 17 amino acids. V dropped 6 bases and J dropped 0 bases, with 18 bases sitting between them. Germline V lookup: CDR1 SNHLY, CDR2 FYNNEI.

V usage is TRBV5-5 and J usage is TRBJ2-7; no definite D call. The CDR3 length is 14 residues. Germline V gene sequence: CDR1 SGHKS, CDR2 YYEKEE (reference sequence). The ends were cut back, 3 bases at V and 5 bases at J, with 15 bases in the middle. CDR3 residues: CASSSRVGLDEQYV. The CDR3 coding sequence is TGTGCCAGCAGCTCTAGGGTCGGGTTAGACGAGCAGTACGTC.

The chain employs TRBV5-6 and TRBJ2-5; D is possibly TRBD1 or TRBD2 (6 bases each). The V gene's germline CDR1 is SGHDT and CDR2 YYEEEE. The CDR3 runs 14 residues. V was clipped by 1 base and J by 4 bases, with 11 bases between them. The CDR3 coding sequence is TGTGCCAGCAGCTTGATAGGGGGAGGAGAGACCCAGTACTTC. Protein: CASSLIGGGETQYF.

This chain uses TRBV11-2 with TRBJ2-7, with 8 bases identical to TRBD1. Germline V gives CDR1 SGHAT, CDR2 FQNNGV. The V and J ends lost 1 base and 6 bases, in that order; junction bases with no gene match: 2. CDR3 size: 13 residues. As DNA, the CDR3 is TGTGCCAGCAGCTTAGGGGACAGGCTCGAGCAGTACTTC. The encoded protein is CASSLGDRLEQYF.

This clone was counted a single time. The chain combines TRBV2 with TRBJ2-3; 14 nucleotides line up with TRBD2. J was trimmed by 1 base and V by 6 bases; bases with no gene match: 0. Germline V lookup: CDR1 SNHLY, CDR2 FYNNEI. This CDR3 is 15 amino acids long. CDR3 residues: CASRGLAGGTDTQYF. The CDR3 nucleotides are TGTGCCAGCAGGGGACTAGCGGGGGGCACAGATACGCAGTATTTT.

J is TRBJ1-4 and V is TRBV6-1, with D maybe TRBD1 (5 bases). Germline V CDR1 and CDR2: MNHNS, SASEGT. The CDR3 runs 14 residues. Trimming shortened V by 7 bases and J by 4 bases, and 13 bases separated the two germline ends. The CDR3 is CASIQGALNEKLFF. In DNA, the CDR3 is TGTGCCAGCATTCAAGGGGCCCTTAATGAAAAACTGTTTTTT.

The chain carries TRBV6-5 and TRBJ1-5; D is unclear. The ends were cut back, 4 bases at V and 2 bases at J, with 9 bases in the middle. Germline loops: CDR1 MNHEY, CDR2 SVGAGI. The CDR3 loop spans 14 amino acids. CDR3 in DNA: TGTGCCAGCAGTTGGAGTGGTGGCAATCAGCCCCAGCATTTT. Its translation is CASSWSGGNQPQHF.

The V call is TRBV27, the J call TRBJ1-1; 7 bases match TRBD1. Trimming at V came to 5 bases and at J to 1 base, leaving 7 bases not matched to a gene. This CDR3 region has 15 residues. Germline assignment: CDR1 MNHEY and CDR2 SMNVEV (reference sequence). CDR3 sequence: CASSLEGARNTEAFF. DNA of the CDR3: TGTGCCAGCAGTCTGGAGGGGGCACGGAACACTGAAGCTTTCTTT.

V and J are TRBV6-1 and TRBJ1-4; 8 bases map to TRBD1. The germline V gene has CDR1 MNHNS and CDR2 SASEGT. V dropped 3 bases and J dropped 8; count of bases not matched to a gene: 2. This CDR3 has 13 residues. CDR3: CASSEDREEKLFF. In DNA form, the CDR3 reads TGTGCCAGCAGTGAGGACAGGGAGGAAAAACTGTTTTTT.

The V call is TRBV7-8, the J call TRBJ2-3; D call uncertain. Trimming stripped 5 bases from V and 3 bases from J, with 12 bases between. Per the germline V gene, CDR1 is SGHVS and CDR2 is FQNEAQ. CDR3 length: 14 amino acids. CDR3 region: CASSDSASTDTQYF. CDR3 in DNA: TGTGCCAGCAGCGATTCAGCTAGTACAGATACGCAGTATTTT.

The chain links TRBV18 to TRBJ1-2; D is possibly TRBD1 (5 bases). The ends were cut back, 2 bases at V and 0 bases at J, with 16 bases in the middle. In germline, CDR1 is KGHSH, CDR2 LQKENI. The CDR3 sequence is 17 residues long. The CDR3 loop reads CASSPEMDGAANYGYTF. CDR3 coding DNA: TGTGCCAGCTCACCAGAGATGGACGGGGCGGCTAACTATGGCTACACCTTC.

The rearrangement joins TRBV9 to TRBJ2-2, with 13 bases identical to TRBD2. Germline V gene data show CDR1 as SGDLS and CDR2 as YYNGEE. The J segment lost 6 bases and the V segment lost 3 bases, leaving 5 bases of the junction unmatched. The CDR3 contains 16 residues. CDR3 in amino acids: CASSGGTSGNPGELFF. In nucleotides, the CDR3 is TGTGCCAGCAGCGGAGGGACTAGCGGGAATCCCGGGGAGCTGTTTTTT.

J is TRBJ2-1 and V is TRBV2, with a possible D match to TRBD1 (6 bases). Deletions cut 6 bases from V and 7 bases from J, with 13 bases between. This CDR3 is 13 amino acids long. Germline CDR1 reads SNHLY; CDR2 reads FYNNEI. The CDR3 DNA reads TGTGCCAGCAGCGCCCAGGGGAAGAATGAGCAGTTCTTC. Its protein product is CASSAQGKNEQFF.

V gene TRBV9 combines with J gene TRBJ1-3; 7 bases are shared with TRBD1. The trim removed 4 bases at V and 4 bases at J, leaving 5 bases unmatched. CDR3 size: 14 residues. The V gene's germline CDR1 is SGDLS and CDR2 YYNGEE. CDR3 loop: CASSPGDRGNTIYF. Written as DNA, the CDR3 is TGTGCCAGCAGCCCAGGGGACAGAGGAAACACCATATATTTT.

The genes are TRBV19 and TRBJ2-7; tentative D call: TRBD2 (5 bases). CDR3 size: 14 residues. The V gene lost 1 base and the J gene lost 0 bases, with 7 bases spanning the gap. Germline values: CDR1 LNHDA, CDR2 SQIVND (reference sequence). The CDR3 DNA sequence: TGTGCCAGTAGTATAGGTGGGAGCTCCTACGAGCAGTACTTC. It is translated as CASSIGGSSYEQYF.

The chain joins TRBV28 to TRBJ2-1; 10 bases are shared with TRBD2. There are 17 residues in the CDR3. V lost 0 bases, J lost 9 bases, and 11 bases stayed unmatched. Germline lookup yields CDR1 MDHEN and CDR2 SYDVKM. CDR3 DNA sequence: TGTGCCAGCAGTTTATGGACTAGCGGGTTCCGACCCAGTGAGCAGTTCTTC. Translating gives CASSLWTSGFRPSEQFF.

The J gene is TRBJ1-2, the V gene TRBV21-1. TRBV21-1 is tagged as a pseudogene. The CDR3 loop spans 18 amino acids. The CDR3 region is CASSKKRYFLAENYGYTF. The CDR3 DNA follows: TGTGCCAGCAGCAAAAAGAGGTATTTTTTGGCGGAAAACTATGGCTACACCTTC.

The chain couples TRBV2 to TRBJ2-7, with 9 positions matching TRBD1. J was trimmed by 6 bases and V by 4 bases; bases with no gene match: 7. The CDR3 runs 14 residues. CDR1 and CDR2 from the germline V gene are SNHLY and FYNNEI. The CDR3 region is CASSVYRGLFEQYV. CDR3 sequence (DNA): TGTGCCAGCAGTGTTTACAGGGGGCTGTTCGAGCAGTACGTC.

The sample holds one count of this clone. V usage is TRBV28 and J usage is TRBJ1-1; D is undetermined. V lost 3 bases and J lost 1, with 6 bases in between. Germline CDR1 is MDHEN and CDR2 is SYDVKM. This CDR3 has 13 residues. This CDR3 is CASSFQENTEAFF. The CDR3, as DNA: TGTGCCAGCAGTTTCCAGGAGAACACTGAAGCTTTCTTT.

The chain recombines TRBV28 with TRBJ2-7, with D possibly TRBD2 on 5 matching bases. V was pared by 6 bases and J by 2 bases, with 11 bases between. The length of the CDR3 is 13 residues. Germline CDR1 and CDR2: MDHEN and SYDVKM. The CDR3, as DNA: TGTGCCAGCAGCGGGTTCGGGGCCTACGAGCAGTACGTC. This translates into CASSGFGAYEQYV.

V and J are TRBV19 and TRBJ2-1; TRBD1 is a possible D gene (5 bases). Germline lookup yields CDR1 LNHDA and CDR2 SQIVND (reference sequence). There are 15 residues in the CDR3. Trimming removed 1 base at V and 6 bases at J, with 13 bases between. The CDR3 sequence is CASSIVRQILNEQFF. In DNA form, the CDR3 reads TGTGCCAGTAGTATAGTCCGACAGATACTCAATGAGCAGTTCTTC.

CDR3 coding DNA: TGTGCCAGCAGCTTGGGTGGGGACTACAATGAGCAGTTCTTC. It yields the protein CASSLGGDYNEQFF. The gene calls are TRBV5-8 and TRBJ2-1; D unresolved. V lost 0 bases and J 3 bases, leaving 7 bases between the germline ends. There are 14 residues in the CDR3. Germline V gene lookup returns CDR1 SGHTS and CDR2 YDEGEE.

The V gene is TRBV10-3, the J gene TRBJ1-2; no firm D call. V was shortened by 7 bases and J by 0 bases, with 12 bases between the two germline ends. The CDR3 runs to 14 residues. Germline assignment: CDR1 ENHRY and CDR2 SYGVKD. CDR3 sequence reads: CAITPGGPNYGYTF. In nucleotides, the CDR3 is TGTGCCATCACCCCCGGAGGGCCTAACTATGGCTACACCTTC.

CDR3 nucleotides: TGTGCCAGCAACCCGGGACAGGGGGCAAATGAGCAGTTCTTC. Translating it yields CASNPGQGANEQFF. The chain uses TRBV9 and TRBJ2-1; TRBD1 aligns across 12 bases. The germline V gene encodes CDR1 SGDLS and CDR2 YYNGEE. The CDR3 consists of 14 residues. The junction had 5 bases not matched to a gene; V was cut back by 6 bases and J by 7 bases.

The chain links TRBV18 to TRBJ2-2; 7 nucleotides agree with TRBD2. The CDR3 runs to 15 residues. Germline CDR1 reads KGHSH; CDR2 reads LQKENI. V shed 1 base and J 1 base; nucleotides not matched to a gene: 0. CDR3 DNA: TGTGCCAGCTCACCACAGCGGGAGAACACCGGGGAGCTGTTTTTT. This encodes CASSPQRENTGELFF.